A single sample gave rise to the 30 T cell receptor beta chains below, sequenced in a study of beta chain features in type 1 diabetes. What was sequenced were expressed TCRB transcripts, since all of the isolated RNA had been reverse transcribed. Sequenced by immunoSEQ multiplex PCR; TCRdb stores in-frame clones only, minus some. The sample consists of approximately 84,000 clones, around a third of them appearing once. Sequencing used stem cell memory CD4+ T cells from blood. The source is a young woman in good health.

The rearrangement links TRBV21-1 to TRBJ2-5; the D call TRBD2 from the table was never checked on the DNA. TRBV21-1 is shown as a pseudogene. The CDR3 is made up of 15 amino acids. Here the CDR3 reads CASSLTRLVQETQYF. CDR3 in DNA: TGTGCCAGCAGCCTTACTAGACTAGTACAAGAGACCCAGTACTTC.

The CDR3 sequence: CASSEKRDRGSQPQHF. The CDR3 DNA reads as TGTGCCAGCAGTGAAAAGCGGGACAGGGGGAGTCAGCCCCAGCATTTT. V gene TRBV6-1 combines with J gene TRBJ1-5, with TRBD1 identical over 11 bases. Losses at the gene ends were 2 bases for V and 6 bases for J; bases not matched to a gene: 6. The CDR3 totals 16 residues. The germline CDR1 and CDR2 sequences are MNHNS and SASEGT.

This chain links TRBV7-2 with TRBJ2-3; D uncertain. CDR3 length equals 13 residues. Germline loops: CDR1 SGHTA, CDR2 FQGNSA. Trimming shortened V by 2 bases and J by 5 bases, and 8 bases separated the two germline ends. This CDR3 reads CASSLMVQDTQYF. In DNA form, the CDR3 reads TGTGCCAGCAGCTTAATGGTACAAGATACGCAGTATTTT. The whole variable domain, filled in from reference TRBV7-2 and TRBJ2-3, reads GAGVSQSPSNKVTEKGKDVELRCDPISGHTALYWYRQSLGQGLEFLIYFQGNSAPDKSGLPSDRFSAERTGGSVSTLTIQRTQQEDSAVYLCASSLMVQDTQYFGPGTRLTVL.

The chain joins TRBV7-6 to TRBJ2-3, with D maybe TRBD2 (5 bases). Trimming removed 4 bases at V and 0 bases at J, with 14 bases between. CDR1 SGHVS and CDR2 FNYEAQ come from the germline V gene. The CDR3 runs to 16 residues. The CDR3: CASSSRRVSSTDTQYF. CDR3 DNA: TGTGCCAGCAGCTCCCGGCGGGTCTCTAGCACAGATACGCAGTATTTT. Full variable domain (rest looked up from reference TRBV7-6 and TRBJ2-3): GAGVSQSPRYKVTKRGQDVALRCDPISGHVSLYWYRQALGQGPEFLTYFNYEAQQDKSGLPNDRFSAERPEGSISTLTIQRTEQRDSAMYRCASSSRRVSSTDTQYFGPGTRLTVL.

With regard to this clone: One end of the junction fails to match germline, which may point to a read error. The V and J genes are TRBV30 and TRBJ1-1; no clear D gene. The CDR3 contains 13 residues. In germline, CDR1 is GTSNPN, CDR2 SVGIG (reference sequence). The CDR3 DNA is TGTGCCTGGACGGCGGGAATGAACGCTGAAGCTTTCTTT. Protein product: CAWTAGMNAEAFF.

The table lists this clone with a few counts. The V call is TRBV21-1, the J call TRBJ2-2; the D segment call TRBD1 is taken from the table without a DNA check. TRBV21-1 is marked as a pseudogene. The CDR3 loop spans 14 amino acids. The CDR3 reads CASSKVQCPGELFF. The CDR3 DNA reads as TGTGCCAGCAGCAAAGTCCAGTGCCCCGGGGAGCTGTTTTTT.

This clone has a handful of counts. The gene calls are TRBV6-1 and TRBJ2-5; D not certain. Germline CDR1 and CDR2: MNHNS and SASEGT. Deletions cut 1 base from V and 8 bases from J, with 11 bases between. The CDR3 has 13 residues. The chain's CDR3 is CASSEGSLGTQYF. The DNA for the CDR3 is TGTGCCAGCAGTGAAGGGAGTTTGGGTACCCAGTACTTC.

This sequence joins TRBV7-2 and TRBJ1-1, with D possibly TRBD1 on 5 matching bases. Germline V gives CDR1 SGHTA, CDR2 FQGNSA. Trimming cost V 2 bases and J 11 bases, with 21 bases left between them. This CDR3 comprises 15 residues. The CDR3 DNA reads as TGTGCCAGCAGCTTACTGACAGTACCCCCTACCGAGGCTTTCTTT. Translated, it gives CASSLLTVPPTEAFF.

The chain is built from TRBV18 and TRBJ2-3; TRBD1 might be the D (6 bases). The CDR3 spans 16 residues. Germline assignment: CDR1 KGHSH and CDR2 LQKENI. V lost 5 bases and J lost 4, with 19 bases in between. CDR3 sequence: CASSNSGTSIADTQYF. As DNA, the CDR3 is TGTGCCAGCTCAAATTCCGGGACATCGATTGCAGATACGCAGTATTTT.

The rearrangement joins TRBV6-1 to TRBJ2-2, with TRBD2 matching 10 bases. V dropped 11 bases and J dropped 5; count of bases not matched to a gene: 5. In germline, CDR1 is MNHNS, CDR2 SASEGT. This CDR3 is 13 amino acids long. The CDR3 DNA sequence: TGTGCCGCAGGGACTAGCGTTACCGGGGAGCTGTTTTTT. Its protein is CAAGTSVTGELFF.

This chain links TRBV19 with TRBJ1-5; D is undetermined. The V and J ends lost 8 bases and 5 bases respectively, with 13 bases between them. From germline, CDR1 is LNHDA and CDR2 SQIVND (reference sequence). The CDR3 consists of 13 residues. In DNA form, the CDR3 reads TGTGCCAGTTATGCCGGGAGCTATCAGCCCCAGCATTTT. Protein product: CASYAGSYQPQHF.

The J gene is TRBJ2-5, the V gene TRBV7-2; 9 nucleotides match TRBD2. CDR1 is SGHTA, CDR2 FQGNSA, per germline. V gave up 3 bases and J gave up 2 bases; unmatched junction bases: 4. The CDR3 sequence is 15 residues long. In nucleotides, the CDR3 is TGTGCCAGCAGCTTGCCAGCGGGAGGACAAGAGACCCAGTACTTC. As protein: CASSLPAGGQETQYF. The full variable domain, its missing parts supplied by reference TRBV7-2 and TRBJ2-5, is GAGVSQSPSNKVTEKGKDVELRCDPISGHTALYWYRQSLGQGLEFLIYFQGNSAPDKSGLPSDRFSAERTGGSVSTLTIQRTQQEDSAVYLCASSLPAGGQETQYFGPGTRLLVL.

The V call is TRBV5-1, the J call TRBJ2-5; 8 bases agree with TRBD2. CDR1 is SGHRS, CDR2 YFSETQ, per germline. Trimming cost V 6 bases and J 2 bases; bases outside gene matches: 12. The CDR3 spans 16 residues. In nucleotides, the CDR3 is TGCGCCAGCACCACCCAGGGTAGCGGGGTACAAGAGACCCAGTACTTC. The encoded protein is CASTTQGSGVQETQYF.

The V call is TRBV11-2, the J call TRBJ2-1; 8 nucleotides align to TRBD1. The V and J ends lost 5 bases and 6 bases, in that order; junction bases with no gene match: 12. There are 16 residues in the CDR3. Germline CDR1 SGHAT, CDR2 FQNNGV. The CDR3: CASSLQLRDRGNEQFF. CDR3 bases: TGTGCCAGCAGCCTCCAGCTCAGAGACAGGGGCAATGAGCAGTTCTTC.

The V gene is TRBV11-2, the J gene TRBJ2-5, with 11 bases matching TRBD1. CDR1 and CDR2 (germline): SGHAT, FQNNGV. The V and J ends lost 4 bases and 9 bases, in that order; junction bases with no gene match: 13. The CDR3 has 16 amino acids. CDR3 in amino acids: CASSYRTGTGGVAQYF. The DNA of the CDR3 is TGTGCCAGCAGCTACCGCACCGGGACAGGGGGGGTGGCCCAGTACTTC. Together with reference TRBV11-2 and TRBJ2-5, the CDR3 gives the full variable domain: EAGVAQSPRYKIIEKRQSVAFWCNPISGHATLYWYQQILGQGPKLLIQFQNNGVVDDSQLPKDRFSAERLKGVDSTLKIQPAKLEDSAVYLCASSYRTGTGGVAQYFGPGTRLLVL.

This clone has more than one count but fewer than ten. The chain uses TRBV18 and TRBJ2-5; 10 positions agree with TRBD2. The germline CDR1 and CDR2 sequences are KGHSH and LQKENI. This CDR3 has 15 residues. Losses at the gene ends were 3 bases for V and 3 bases for J; bases not matched to a gene: 4. CDR3 bases: TGTGCCAGCTCACCGTTAGCGGGGGGCGAAGAGACCCAGTACTTC. Encoded protein: CASSPLAGGEETQYF.

This clone has a handful of counts. The chain uses TRBV30 and TRBJ2-5; D possibly corresponds to TRBD2 (5 bases). The CDR3 totals 16 residues. Trimming cost V 0 bases and J 1 base, with 15 bases left between them. CDR1 is GTSNPN and CDR2 is SVGIG in the germline V gene (reference sequence). CDR3 residues: CAWSVGSGLFQETQYF. CDR3 coding DNA: TGTGCCTGGAGTGTAGGAAGCGGACTCTTCCAAGAGACCCAGTACTTC.

This clone came up a few times. The J gene is TRBJ1-1, the V gene TRBV19; a weak D match, TRBD1 (6 bases). The ends were cut back, 5 bases at V and 6 bases at J, with 13 bases in the middle. CDR1 and CDR2 from the germline V gene are LNHDA and SQIVND (reference sequence). The CDR3 is 13 residues long. CDR3 loop: CASSGTGSAEAFF. DNA of the CDR3: TGTGCCAGTAGTGGAACAGGGAGCGCTGAAGCTTTCTTT.

V and J are TRBV7-9 and TRBJ2-7, with TRBD1 as a possible D gene (7 bases). The CDR3 sequence is 15 residues long. V was pared by 5 bases and J by 4 bases, with 18 bases between. In germline, CDR1 is SEHNR, CDR2 FQNEAQ (reference sequence). This chain's CDR3 is CASSPTARGTYEQYF. The CDR3 coding sequence is TGTGCCAGCAGCCCTACCGCCAGGGGGACTTACGAGCAGTACTTC.

A few counts support this clone. The rearrangement links TRBV6-6 to TRBJ2-7; possible D gene TRBD1, 5 bases. Germline lookup yields CDR1 MNHNY and CDR2 SVGAGI (reference sequence). Trimming removed 2 bases from V and 3 bases from J, with 8 bases in between. The CDR3 has 13 amino acids. The CDR3 spells CASSYATGYEQYF. CDR3 DNA sequence: TGTGCCAGCAGTTACGCAACAGGCTACGAGCAGTACTTC.

The chain employs TRBV18 and TRBJ1-3; tentatively, D is TRBD1 (5 bases). The V end was cut by 2 bases, the J end by 4 bases, with 15 bases between. Germline-derived CDR1 and CDR2 are KGHSH and LQKENI. The CDR3 has 16 amino acids. The CDR3 sequence is CASSPNTPGNGNTIYF. The CDR3 coding sequence is TGTGCCAGCTCACCAAACACGCCAGGGAACGGAAACACCATATATTTT.

The chain is built from TRBV10-3 and TRBJ2-7; 9 bases are shared with TRBD1. CDR3 length: 14 amino acids. The V gene's germline CDR1 is ENHRY and CDR2 SYGVKD. Unmatched junction bases numbered 8, after V lost 8 bases and J lost 3 bases. The CDR3 spells CAIRGQGEGYEQYF. CDR3 bases: TGTGCCATCCGGGGACAGGGAGAAGGCTACGAGCAGTACTTC.

This clone was counted a single time. This chain connects TRBV2 to TRBJ1-2; tentative D call: TRBD1 (6 bases). The V end lost 0 bases, the J end lost 6 bases, and 11 bases lay between the germline ends. The CDR3 spans 14 residues. Germline V lookup: CDR1 SNHLY, CDR2 FYNNEI. CDR3 DNA: TGTGCCAGCAGTGAAGCAACAGGGCCCCATGGCTACACCTTC. It yields the protein CASSEATGPHGYTF. Using reference TRBV2 and TRBJ1-2 for the parts outside the CDR3, the full variable domain is EPEVTQTPSHQVTQMGQEVILRCVPISNHLYFYWYRQILGQKVEFLVSFYNNEISEKSEIFDDQFSVERPDGSNFTLKIRSTKLEDSAMYFCASSEATGPHGYTFGSGTRLTVV.

The J gene is TRBJ2-1, the V gene TRBV15; 8 nucleotides align to TRBD2. Germline values: CDR1 LNHNV, CDR2 YYDKDF (reference sequence). The CDR3 is 13 residues long. The junction had 1 base not matched to a gene; V was cut back by 3 bases and J by 6 bases. CDR3 sequence reads: CATSSGGANEQFF. The CDR3 bases are TGTGCCACCAGCAGCGGGGGGGCCAATGAGCAGTTCTTC. Full variable domain (remainder filled in from reference TRBV15 and TRBJ2-1): DAMVIQNPRYQVTQFGKPVTLSCSQTLNHNVMYWYQQKSSQAPKLLFHYYDKDFNNEADTPDNFQSRRPNTSFCFLDIRSPGLGDTAMYLCATSSGGANEQFFGPGTRLTVL.

This clone was observed a few times. The V gene is TRBV11-2, the J gene TRBJ1-5; D is uncertain. The germline gives CDR1 SGHAT, CDR2 FQNNGV. Trimming took off 5 bases at V and 7 bases at J, with 12 bases between the two ends. This CDR3 has 13 amino acids. CDR3 sequence (DNA): TGTGCCAGCAGCCGGGCGGGAGGACAGCCCCAGCATTTT. This translates into CASSRAGGQPQHF.

This chain links TRBV5-5 with TRBJ2-5; TRBD2 matches at 15 bases. V shed 4 bases, J shed 4 bases, and the junction held 2 bases outside the gene matches. Germline lookup yields CDR1 SGHKS and CDR2 YYEKEE (reference sequence). CDR3 length: 15 residues. The CDR3 protein is CASSPGLAGGETQYF. CDR3 nucleotides: TGTGCCAGCAGCCCGGGACTAGCGGGAGGAGAGACCCAGTACTTC.

This clone was picked up a small number of times. The chain combines TRBV2 with TRBJ2-1; no definite D call. This CDR3 contains 11 residues. The germline V and J ends were trimmed by 3 bases and 5 bases, with 2 bases remaining between them. From germline, CDR1 is SNHLY and CDR2 FYNNEI. CDR3 region: CASSDDNEQFF. The CDR3 nucleotides are TGTGCCAGCAGTGACGACAATGAGCAGTTCTTC.

V is TRBV7-2 and J is TRBJ2-4; 9 bases align to TRBD2. CDR1 SGHTA and CDR2 FQGNSA come from the germline V gene. This CDR3 spans 17 amino acids. The ends lost 5 bases at V and 2 bases at J; junction bases unmatched: 10. CDR3 amino acids: CASSGSLAGSTKNIQYF. CDR3 coding DNA: TGTGCCAGCAGCGGGTCGCTAGCGGGGTCGACCAAAAACATTCAGTACTTC.

The gene calls are TRBV4-2 and TRBJ1-5; 8 bases line up with TRBD1. Germline CDR1 reads LGHNA; CDR2 reads YNFKEQ. Unmatched junction bases numbered 5, after V lost 3 bases and J lost 1 base. CDR3 length equals 16 residues. The CDR3 spells CASSHGQGSSNQPQHF. The CDR3 DNA follows: TGTGCCAGCAGCCATGGACAGGGATCCAGCAATCAGCCCCAGCATTTT.

This clone has only a few counts. The chain combines TRBV7-2 with TRBJ2-3; D is ambiguous. The germline V gene has CDR1 SGHTA and CDR2 FQGNSA. The germline V and J ends were trimmed by 5 bases and 2 bases, with 5 bases remaining between them. There are 12 residues in the CDR3. In DNA form, the CDR3 reads TGTGCCAGCAGCACTTTCACAGATACGCAGTATTTT. Amino acids: CASSTFTDTQYF.